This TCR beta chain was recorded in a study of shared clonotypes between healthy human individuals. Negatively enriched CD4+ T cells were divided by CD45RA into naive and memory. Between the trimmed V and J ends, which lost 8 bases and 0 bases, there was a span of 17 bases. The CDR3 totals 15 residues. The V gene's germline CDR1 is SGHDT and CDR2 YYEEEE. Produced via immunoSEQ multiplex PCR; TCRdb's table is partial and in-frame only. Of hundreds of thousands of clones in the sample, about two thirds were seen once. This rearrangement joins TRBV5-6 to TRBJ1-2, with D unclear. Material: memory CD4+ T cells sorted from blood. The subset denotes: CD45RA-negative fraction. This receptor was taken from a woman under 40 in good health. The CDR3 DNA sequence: TGTGCCAGTATACGACTGGCTCTTCCTAACTATGGCTACACCTTC. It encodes CASIRLALPNYGYTF.